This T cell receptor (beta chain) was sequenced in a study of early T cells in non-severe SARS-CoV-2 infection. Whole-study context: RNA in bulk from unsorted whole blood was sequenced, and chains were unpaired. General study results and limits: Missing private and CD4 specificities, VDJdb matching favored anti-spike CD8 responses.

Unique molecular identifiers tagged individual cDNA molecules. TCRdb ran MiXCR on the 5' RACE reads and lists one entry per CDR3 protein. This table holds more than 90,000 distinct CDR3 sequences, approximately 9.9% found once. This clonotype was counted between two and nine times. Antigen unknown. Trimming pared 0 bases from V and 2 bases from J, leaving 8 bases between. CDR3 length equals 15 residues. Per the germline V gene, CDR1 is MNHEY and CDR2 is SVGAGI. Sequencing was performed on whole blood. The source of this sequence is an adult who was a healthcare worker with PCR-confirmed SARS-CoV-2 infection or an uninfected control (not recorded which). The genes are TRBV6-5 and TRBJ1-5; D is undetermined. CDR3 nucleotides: TGTGCCAGCAGTTACTCATTCGGAGGCAATCAGCCCCAGCATTTT. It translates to CASSYSFGGNQPQHF.